The 3 T cell receptor beta chains listed next were all sequenced from one sample in a study of blood T cell repertoires in COVID-19. Produced via immunoSEQ multiplex PCR; TCRdb's table is partial and in-frame only. Of approximately 210,000 clones detected, under 95% appear once; the ten largest clones hold roughly 1.2%. Specimen: peripheral blood. The source of these receptors is a man aged 25 to 45 with acute or convalescent COVID-19.

This chain joins TRBV27 and TRBJ2-7, with D tentatively TRBD2 (5 bases). V lost 1 base to trimming and J lost 0 bases, with 16 bases between them. The CDR3 length is 17 residues. Germline assignment: CDR1 MNHEY and CDR2 SMNVEV (reference sequence). CDR3 in DNA: TGTGCCAGCAGTTTATGGGCTAGCACTATGAGCTCCTACGAGCAGTACTTC. This encodes CASSLWASTMSSYEQYF.

The V gene is TRBV27, the J gene TRBJ1-2, with 11 bases that match TRBD1. The CDR3 has 16 amino acids. CDR1 and CDR2 (germline): MNHEY, SMNVEV (reference sequence). V shed 5 bases and J 2 bases; nucleotides not matched to a gene: 7. CDR3 region: CASSPWTGGLNYGYTF. CDR3 bases: TGTGCCAGCAGTCCGTGGACAGGGGGCCTAAACTATGGCTACACCTTC.

This chain connects TRBV27 to TRBJ2-7; the match to TRBD1 covers 8 bases. This CDR3 is 16 amino acids long. With V trimmed by 5 bases and J by 5 bases, 14 bases remained unmatched. The germline CDR1 and CDR2 sequences are MNHEY and SMNVEV (reference sequence). The CDR3 is CASSLDPGQAINEQYF. Written as DNA, the CDR3 is TGTGCCAGCAGTCTCGACCCGGGACAGGCAATAAACGAGCAGTACTTC.